The rows below give T cell receptor beta chains drawn from one sample of a study of identical twins. TCRdb passed the 5' RACE reads through MiXCR, listing each CDR3 protein once. Of under 900,000 distinct CDR3 sequences listed, roughly 18% are singletons. These sequences were also reported in another study, on T cells expressing NK-cell markers.

The sample consisted of PBMCs. The receptors shown here come from a woman under 30 in good health. Both conserved end residues are part of each CDR3. A D gene is named only where the DNA matches it firmly. Size tells how often a clone was seen (once, few, many) or the class of an expanded clone, and some rows leave it out.

size	D	length	J	V	CDR3	DNA
few	NA	14	TRBJ2-7	TRBV29-1	CSVKLRDSRYEQYF	TGCAGCGTTAAATTGAGGGACTCCCGTTACGAGCAGTACTTC
NA	NA	14	TRBJ2-7	TRBV12-3/TRBV12-4	CASSADGRNVGQYF	TGTGCCAGCAGTGCCGACGGTCGGAACGTTGGGCAGTACTTC
many	NA	13	TRBJ2-3	TRBV6-1	CASSEAPRDTQYF	TGTGCCAGCAGTGAAGCCCCTCGGGATACGCAGTATTTT
NA	NA	14	TRBJ2-1	TRBV11-3	CASSSAPEQSEQFF	TGTGCCAGCAGCTCGGCACCCGAACAGAGTGAGCAGTTCTTC
NA	NA	15	TRBJ2-3	TRBV30	CAWSGLGGPGNTQYF	TGTGCCTGGAGCGGTCTTGGAGGGCCGGGAAATACGCAGTATTTT
NA	NA	18	TRBJ2-1	TRBV5-1	CASSPERDTGDSYNEQFF	TGCGCCAGCAGCCCCGAACGGGACACGGGGGATTCCTACAATGAGCAGTTCTTC
NA	TRBD2	15	TRBJ2-1	TRBV5-1	CASSSGTSGGDEQFF	TGCGCCAGCAGCTCGGGGACTAGCGGTGGAGATGAGCAGTTCTTC
NA	NA	14	TRBJ2-2	TRBV11-2	CASSLAGSSGELFF	TGTGCCAGCAGCTTAGCAGGGTCTTCCGGGGAGCTGTTTTTT
NA	NA	12	TRBJ2-5	TRBV7-6	CAAGPYQETQYF	TGTGCCGCCGGACCGTACCAAGAGACCCAGTACTTC
many	NA	14	TRBJ1-5	TRBV12-3/TRBV12-4	CASSFGVAFEPQHF	TGTGCCAGCAGTTTTGGGGTTGCCTTCGAGCCCCAGCATTTT
few	TRBD1	18	TRBJ1-5	TRBV4-3	CASSQDYLGTGSNQPQHF	TGCGCCAGCAGCCAAGACTACTTGGGGACAGGAAGCAATCAGCCCCAGCATTTT
few	TRBD1	15	TRBJ2-3	TRBV4-3	CASSQGQGNTDTQYF	TGCGCCAGCAGCCAGGGACAGGGAAACACAGATACGCAGTATTTT
NA	NA	12	TRBJ1-2	TRBV9	CASRQQGGGYTF	TGTGCCAGCAGACAACAGGGTGGAGGCTACACCTTC
many	NA	15	TRBJ2-6	TRBV5-1	CASSPSTSGANVLTF	TGCGCCAGCAGCCCCTCAACCTCTGGGGCCAACGTCCTGACTTTC
few	NA	11	TRBJ2-1	TRBV20-1	CSVLSDNEQFF	TGCAGTGTTTTGAGTGACAATGAGCAGTTCTTC
few	NA	14	TRBJ2-1	TRBV20-1	CSASPPDSYNEQFF	TGCAGTGCTAGCCCACCGGACTCCTACAATGAGCAGTTCTTC